The clone carrying this TCR beta chain was counted a few times. What it binds is unknown. Germline assignment: CDR1 KGHSH and CDR2 LQKENI. With V trimmed by 2 bases and J by 8 bases, 3 bases remained unmatched. The CDR3 sequence is 14 residues long. Reverse transcribing all isolated RNA meant expressed TCRB transcripts were sequenced. Repertoires were generated with immunoSEQ multiplex PCR, while TCRdb's copy carries only in-frame clones and drops some. The sample shows fewer than 350,000 clones, approximately 16% of them seen only once. This sample is part of a study of beta chain features in type 1 diabetes. Study in general: The number of sorted cells examined across all samples was under 140,000,000. Study-level findings and limits: TCRB CDR3s were moderately but significantly shorter in Type 1 diabetes patients in all four CD4+ subsets.

The TCR originated in a man aged 18 to 30 with type 1 diabetes. The sample taken for sequencing was naive CD4+ T cells from blood. V and J are TRBV18 and TRBJ1-4, with 9 bases fitting TRBD1. The CDR3 coding sequence is TGTGCCAGCTCACCATGGGACAGGGACGAAAAACTGTTTTTT. Residues: CASSPWDRDEKLFF.